The 18 T cell receptor beta chains listed next were all sequenced from one sample in a study of cytomegalovirus exposure and HLA in healthy donors. With 60 Vbeta and 13 Jbeta primers, the PCR was carried out. Repertoires were generated with immunoSEQ multiplex PCR, while TCRdb's copy carries only in-frame clones and drops some. Here the sample spans some 160,000 clones, around 83% being singletons. Sequenced: PBMCs. The receptor set was obtained from a male donor in good health and CMV-seropositive.

This sequence joins TRBV7-9 and TRBJ2-1; D ambiguous. V lost 4 bases, J lost 9 bases, and 10 bases lay in between. This CDR3 comprises 12 residues. The germline V gene has CDR1 SEHNR and CDR2 FQNEAQ (reference sequence). This chain's CDR3 is CASSYPASEQFF. The DNA of the CDR3 is TGTGCCAGCAGCTACCCCGCCAGTGAGCAGTTCTTC. The variable domain in full, completed from reference TRBV7-9 and TRBJ2-1, reads DTGVSQNPRHKITKRGQNVTFRCDPISEHNRLYWYRQTLGQGPEFLTYFQNEAQLEKSRLLSDRFSAERPKGSFSTLEIQRTEQGDSAMYLCASSYPASEQFFGPGTRLTVL.

The V call is TRBV7-6, the J call TRBJ2-2; D not resolved. Germline V CDR1 and CDR2: SGHVS, FNYEAQ. CDR3 length: 14 amino acids. V lost 5 bases and J 4 bases, leaving 11 bases between the germline ends. The CDR3 region is CASSRDQATGELFF. CDR3 nucleotide sequence: TGTGCCAGCAGCCGAGACCAGGCCACCGGGGAGCTGTTTTTT.

The chain employs TRBV30 and TRBJ2-1, with no clear D. Germline V lookup: CDR1 GTSNPN, CDR2 SVGIG (reference sequence). The V end lost 0 bases, the J end lost 10 bases, and 7 bases lay between the germline ends. The CDR3 runs to 11 residues. CDR3 loop: CAWSVSVEQFF. The CDR3 DNA reads TGTGCCTGGAGTGTGTCGGTAGAGCAGTTCTTC.

This clone was found once. The chain links TRBV6-5 to TRBJ2-4; 15 bases are shared with TRBD2. The germline V gene has CDR1 MNHEY and CDR2 SVGAGI. Trimming cost V 5 bases and J 12 bases; bases outside gene matches: 8. This CDR3 has 15 amino acids. This CDR3 reads CASSPRGLAGGTQYF. CDR3 nucleotides: TGTGCCAGCAGTCCCAGGGGACTAGCGGGAGGTACTCAGTACTTC.

The chain is built from TRBV12-5 and TRBJ1-1; D might be TRBD1 (6 bases). The ends were cut back, 7 bases at V and 0 bases at J, with 9 bases in the middle. Germline CDR1 LGHNT, CDR2 FRNRAP. CDR3 length: 13 residues. This chain's CDR3 is CASAGQMNTEAFF. The DNA for the CDR3 is TGTGCTAGTGCTGGACAGATGAACACTGAAGCTTTCTTT.

The gene calls are TRBV6-6 and TRBJ1-1; maybe TRBD1 (5 bases). The V end was cut by 2 bases, the J end by 3 bases, with 10 bases between. CDR1 and CDR2 (germline): MNHNY, SVGAGI (reference sequence). CDR3 size: 14 residues. The CDR3 nucleotides read TGTGCCAGCAGTTACCCAGGGTCTTACACTGAAGCTTTCTTT. It specifies CASSYPGSYTEAFF.

This chain's CDR3 is CATSRLPTGDGYTF. CDR3 sequence (DNA): TGTGCCACCAGCAGACTACCGACAGGGGATGGCTACACCTTC. V gene TRBV15 combines with J gene TRBJ1-2; 8 bases agree with TRBD1. J was trimmed by 6 bases and V by 2 bases; bases with no gene match: 5. The CDR3 covers 14 residues. Germline-derived CDR1 and CDR2 are LNHNV and YYDKDF (reference sequence).

This rearrangement joins TRBV9 to TRBJ1-1, with D perhaps TRBD1 (5 bases). The V and J ends lost 4 bases and 1 base respectively, with 14 bases between them. The CDR3 covers 15 residues. Germline V lookup: CDR1 SGDLS, CDR2 YYNGEE. CDR3 region: CASSPVGRENTEAFF. Written as DNA, the CDR3 is TGTGCCAGCAGCCCCGTGGGCAGGGAGAACACTGAAGCTTTCTTT.

The chain couples TRBV5-1 to TRBJ2-6; the D is unclear. The germline V and J ends were trimmed by 4 bases and 3 bases, with 20 bases remaining between them. The CDR3 contains 18 residues. CDR1 is SGHRS and CDR2 is YFSETQ in the germline V gene. CDR3 residues: CASSPTNLPWLGANVLTF. In DNA form, the CDR3 reads TGCGCCAGCAGCCCCACAAACCTTCCTTGGCTTGGGGCCAACGTCCTGACTTTC.

This clone was seen a single time. The gene calls are TRBV12-5 and TRBJ2-3; 11 bases line up with TRBD1. This CDR3 is 17 amino acids long. V was pared by 6 bases and J by 2 bases, with 10 bases of the junction left unmatched. Germline CDR1 LGHNT, CDR2 FRNRAP. The chain's CDR3 is CASGRGQGAGDTDTQYF. DNA for the CDR3: TGTGCTAGTGGACGCGGACAGGGGGCGGGTGACACAGATACGCAGTATTTT.

V is TRBV27 and J is TRBJ1-2, with a possible D match to TRBD1 (6 bases). The CDR3 sequence is 13 residues long. Germline V CDR1 and CDR2: MNHEY, SMNVEV (reference sequence). Trimming shortened V by 6 bases and J by 4 bases, and 12 bases separated the two germline ends. The CDR3 sequence: CASRPGHLYGYTF. The CDR3 DNA reads TGTGCCAGCAGACCGGGACACCTCTATGGCTACACCTTC.

The V call is TRBV5-4, the J call TRBJ2-1, with D perhaps TRBD2 (7 bases). Trimming took 3 bases from V and 4 from J, leaving 20 bases between them. CDR3 size: 17 residues. Per the germline V gene, CDR1 is SGHNT and CDR2 is YYREEE (reference sequence). In nucleotides, the CDR3 is TGTGCCAGCAGCTCCGCGGGGGCCCCCGGAGCATACAATGAGCAGTTCTTC. It is translated as CASSSAGAPGAYNEQFF.

The chain links TRBV5-1 to TRBJ2-3, with unresolved D. This CDR3 has 14 residues. V was shortened by 5 bases and J by 0 bases, with 10 bases between the two germline ends. Germline V gene lookup returns CDR1 SGHRS and CDR2 YFSETQ. The CDR3 DNA is TGCGCCAGCAGGCCTCAGGCGAGCACAGATACGCAGTATTTT. It encodes CASRPQASTDTQYF.

CDR3 sequence reads: CSVSETVNTGELFF. CDR3 in DNA: TGCAGCGTTTCCGAGACAGTGAACACCGGGGAGCTGTTTTTT. V is TRBV29-1 and J is TRBJ2-2; D may be TRBD1 (5 bases). Between the trimmed V and J ends, which lost 5 bases and 1 base, there was a span of 11 bases. The CDR3 length is 14 residues. From germline, CDR1 is SQVTM and CDR2 ANQGSEA.

This chain connects TRBV15 to TRBJ1-5, with D possibly matching TRBD1 (6 bases). This CDR3 region has 18 residues. The V gene lost 1 base and the J gene lost 0 bases, with 16 bases spanning the gap. CDR1 and CDR2 (germline): LNHNV, YYDKDF (reference sequence). The CDR3 loop is CATSRGAGAAYSNQPQHF. CDR3 sequence (DNA): TGTGCCACCAGCAGAGGGGCGGGGGCGGCCTATAGCAATCAGCCCCAGCATTTT.

The chain employs TRBV5-5 and TRBJ1-2; weak D call: TRBD1 (6 bases). The V end was cut by 0 bases, the J end by 6 bases, with 15 bases between. The CDR3 spans 15 residues. Germline V lookup: CDR1 SGHKS, CDR2 YYEKEE (reference sequence). DNA of the CDR3: TGTGCCAGCAGCTTGGTTCAGGGGACAAGGGATGGCTACACCTTC. This gives the protein CASSLVQGTRDGYTF.

This chain links TRBV6-6 with TRBJ1-1; D perhaps matches TRBD1 (6 bases). Germline V gene sequence: CDR1 MNHNY, CDR2 SVGAGI (reference sequence). The CDR3 is 14 amino acids. V lost 7 bases to trimming and J lost 2 bases, with 14 bases between them. The CDR3 sequence is CASTPTGLNTEAFF. The CDR3 bases are TGTGCCAGCACCCCGACAGGATTAAACACTGAAGCTTTCTTT.

The V call is TRBV5-1, the J call TRBJ2-5; D is unresolved. V dropped 5 bases and J dropped 4 bases, with 9 bases sitting between them. Germline assignment: CDR1 SGHRS and CDR2 YFSETQ. The CDR3 runs 12 residues. The CDR3 DNA is TGCGCCAGCAGTCTGGCTAGAGAGACCCAGTACTTC. Translation: CASSLARETQYF.